This T cell receptor (beta chain) was observed in a study of radiation and T cells in renal cell carcinoma (TCRdb year 2020). For the study in its entirety: Samples came from a clinical trial, in which primary renal cell carcinomas received 15 Gy stereotactic body radiation therapy followed by nephrectomy 4 weeks later. TCR beta sequencing covered some 55 samples in total, comprising some 26 tumors and roughly 27 peripheral blood samples. Across all 50 or so samples, several million unique CDR3 nucleotide sequences, encoding 2,658,974 unique CDR3 amino acid sequences, were identified.

Worth noting for this clone: Which antigen it targets is not known. It has no much larger one-base neighbor in the sample; base qualities were not kept.

Paper-wide results and their limitations: Because the trial had a single-armed design, the trial could not examine how radiation dose or scheduling affected the TCR repertoire. In blood, the top tumor clonotypes increased from baseline to 2 weeks after radiation and then shrank by 4 weeks, which suggests a temporary expansion of tumor-resident clones. Dynamics of the blood repertoire were not tracked past 4 weeks after treatment. Because pretreatment tumor biopsies were not available, the study could not determine whether clonotypes were already present within the tumor at baseline.

The time point label of this sample denotes: baseline pretreatment blood. The treatment or condition label, as the study defines it: 15 Gy SBRT to primary tumor, nephrectomy 4 weeks later. To follow tumor-enriched clonotypes, serial peripheral blood was collected from radiation-treated patients at baseline and at 2 weeks and 4 weeks after SBRT. All patients had renal cell carcinoma with clear cell pathology. Genomic DNA for TCR sequencing was prepared using the QIAamp DNA Blood Mini Kit (Qiagen). Only samples passing all quality control checks were included in the analyses. The immunoSEQ kit was used, according to the manufacturer's recommendations, to generate TCR beta libraries from genomic DNA. For library preparation, a first multiplex PCR was performed with proprietary primers, followed by a second PCR in which unique barcodes were added, and bead cleanups were performed after each round. A positive control reaction and a negative control reaction, both provided in the kit, were run with every batch of samples. The final libraries underwent checking on an Agilent 4200 TapeStation D1000 ScreenTape, volumetric pooling, and quantification by qPCR. An Illumina NextSeq500 fitted with a MidOutput 150-cycle cartridge performed the sequencing, running 156 Read1 cycles and 15 Index1 cycles with the kit's custom primers. The pooled library was loaded at 0.9 to 1 pM with a roughly 20% PhiX control spike-in. As for how the authors treated the data: The vendor-processed data were analyzed in R, and a clonotype was defined as all T cells that share the same CDR3 nucleotide sequence. In the clone abundance analyses, frequencies in each sample were normalized to that sample's 10,000 most abundant clones. Public T cell clones, averaging fewer than five per sample, were removed before analysis. Tumor-enriched and baseline blood-enriched clonotypes were defined by at least a 32-fold difference in abundance between compartments. Clonotypes expanded or contracted between blood time points were identified with a beta-binomial differential abundance model. Similarity between tumor and blood repertoires was quantified using the Baroni-Urbani and Buser coefficient, and groups were compared with two-tailed Wilcoxon tests in R. Sourced from immuneACCESS, this table was stored by TCRdb with only in-frame sequences that have V and J called. A share of the clones is absent; for the studies checked, an unresolved V gene accounts for under half, and the remainder has no known explanation. V and J calls and clone size come straight from that table; D and trimming were deduced from the DNA. For this sample there are about 49,000 clones; 83% appear just once. 31% of the sample is taken by the ten largest.

For CDR1 and CDR2, the germline V gene (reference sequence) lists WNHNN and SYGVQD. There are 13 amino acids in the CDR3, from cysteine to phenylalanine inclusive. This entry keeps only the CDR3 DNA: 39 bases, framed from base 1. The V and J ends are trimmed by 2 bases and 6 bases, leaving 8 bases between them. Sequences were derived from blood, sampled from a patient whose treatment included radiotherapy and nephrectomy. Recombination connected TRBV10-1 to TRBJ2-1; no D segment can be confidently identified. This receptor was taken from an older woman with renal cell carcinoma. The bases are TGCGCCAGCAGTGAGAACCAGGCCAATGAGCAGTTCTTC. Translated, this is CASSENQANEQFF.